Each of the 8 T cell receptor beta chains below was sequenced from the same sample in a study of CD8+CD57+ T cells in acquired aplastic anemia. Genomic DNA, the template, was used for profiling of the TCR beta VDJ and CDR3. TCRdb itself ran the reads through MiXCR, one entry per CDR3 protein. The data hold under 250,000 distinct CDR3 sequences, with approximately 35% observed a single time. Sample: sorted CD4+, CD8+, or CD8+CD57+ T cells (not recorded which) from PBMCs. The origin of the receptors is a human donor in good health, serving as a control.

The rearrangement uses TRBV7-3 and TRBJ2-3, with TRBD1 matching over 9 bases. The CDR3 length is 17 residues. V lost 5 bases, J lost 4 bases, and 13 bases stayed unmatched. Germline CDR1 reads SGHTA; CDR2 reads FQGTGA. The CDR3 reads CASSPPPGQGFPDTQYF. CDR3 DNA sequence: TGTGCCAGCAGCCCCCCCCCGGGACAGGGATTTCCAGATACGCAGTATTTT.

This clonotype was recorded a few times. The V gene is TRBV5-1, the J gene TRBJ1-2, with unresolved D. Germline values: CDR1 SGHRS, CDR2 YFSETQ. With 0 bases removed from V and 5 bases from J, the gap between germline ends came to 14 bases. CDR3 length: 15 amino acids. CDR3: CASSLGQSLGYGYTF. In DNA form, the CDR3 reads TGCGCCAGCAGCTTGGGTCAGTCCCTGGGTTATGGCTACACCTTC.

This clonotype was counted at least ten times. V is TRBV3-1 and J is TRBJ2-5; unclear D gene. Trimming left V 2 bases short and J 3 bases short, with 10 bases between. The germline CDR1 and CDR2 sequences are LGHDT and YNNKEL (reference sequence). The CDR3 totals 14 residues. The CDR3 loop reads CASSQMAAEETQYF. The CDR3 DNA sequence: TGTGCCAGCAGCCAAATGGCCGCAGAAGAGACCCAGTACTTC.

Turning to this clonotype: The conserved closing phenylalanine or tryptophan is absent in this CDR3, likely reflecting a read error. The limits of the CDR3 on the DNA are not certain, so only TCRdb's listed CDR3 is given. The genes are TRBV6-1 and TRBJ1-5; TRBD1, the D gene given by the table, was not confirmed from the DNA. The CDR3 sequence runs 13 residues, both termini included. Germline-derived CDR1 and CDR2 are MNHNS and SASEGT. The CDR3 reads CASSGYRDRGLYL.

Concerning this clonotype itself: The DNA is left out, because the CDR3 cannot be placed on it with certainty; the CDR3 is given as TCRdb lists it. The V call is TRBV14, the J call TRBJ2-7; TRBD2, the table's D call, was not compared with the DNA. Germline values: CDR1 SGHDN, CDR2 FVKESK. The CDR3 numbers 19 amino acids, ends counted. This CDR3 reads CASSQEFGVGALAGGRKYF.

The rearrangement joins TRBV7-9 to TRBJ2-7; possibly TRBD1 for D (6 bases). Between the trimmed V and J ends, which lost 5 bases and 4 bases, there was a span of 12 bases. The CDR3 extends over 13 amino acids. CDR1 and CDR2 from the germline V gene are SEHNR and FQNEAQ (reference sequence). CDR3 region: CASSPRDTYEQYF. Here the CDR3 DNA reads TGTGCCAGCAGCCCACGGGACACTTACGAGCAGTACTTC.

The rearrangement links TRBV12-3 or TRBV12-4 to TRBJ2-7; 15 bases fit TRBD2. The CDR3 is 20 residues long. V lost 8 bases, J lost 2 bases, and 19 bases stayed unmatched. CDR3 in DNA: TGTGCCAGCTCAACGGGCCTATCTGGACTAGCGGGAGGGCCTACCTACGAGCAGTACTTC. It is translated as CASSTGLSGLAGGPTYEQYF.

This rearrangement joins TRBV20-1 to TRBJ1-2; D may be TRBD1 (5 bases). The CDR3 runs to 13 residues. V lost 2 bases, J lost 5 bases, and 12 bases lay in between. CDR1 and CDR2 (germline): DFQATT, SNEGSKA (reference sequence). Written as DNA, the CDR3 is TGCAGTGCTAGAAGCAGGGTTGTGTATGGCTACACCTTC. As protein: CSARSRVVYGYTF.